A single sample is the source of the 10 T cell receptor beta chains below, sequenced in a study of beta chain features in type 1 diabetes. Every bit of the isolated RNA underwent reverse transcription, so sequencing read expressed TCRB transcripts. Here immunoSEQ multiplex PCR was the method, and the copy in TCRdb shows in-frame clones only, minus some. The sample gives over 350,000 clones, about 15% of which show up once; approximately 0.019% is in the top ten. Material: naive CD4+ T cells from blood. The receptors shown here come from a young woman in good health.

The chain carries TRBV4-3 and TRBJ1-2, with D maybe TRBD1 (6 bases). The CDR3 has 13 residues. Trimming shortened V by 4 bases and J by 3 bases, and 9 bases separated the two germline ends. CDR1 LGHNA and CDR2 YSLEER come from the germline V gene. The DNA for the CDR3 is TGCGCCAGCAGCCCTCACAGGGACTATGGCTACACCTTC. Residues: CASSPHRDYGYTF.

The chain employs TRBV7-2 and TRBJ2-1; D not resolved. V dropped 3 bases and J dropped 0 bases, with 12 bases sitting between them. Germline V lookup: CDR1 SGHTA, CDR2 FQGNSA. The CDR3 sequence is 16 residues long. This CDR3 reads CASSFTAARSYNEQFF. CDR3 nucleotide sequence: TGTGCCAGCAGCTTTACTGCGGCCCGCTCCTACAATGAGCAGTTCTTC.

V is TRBV29-1 and J is TRBJ2-7; TRBD1 might be the D (6 bases). V was clipped by 4 bases and J by 4 bases, with 14 bases between them. The length of the CDR3 is 13 residues. CDR1 is SQVTM and CDR2 is ANQGSEA in the germline V gene. The CDR3 DNA sequence: TGCAGCGTTGTAGGGACACCGAGATACGAGCAGTACTTC. Its translation: CSVVGTPRYEQYF.

This clone was found a few times. The chain employs TRBV19 and TRBJ2-7, with D possibly matching TRBD2 (5 bases). The CDR3 loop spans 14 amino acids. Germline V gene sequence: CDR1 LNHDA, CDR2 SQIVND (reference sequence). Trimming stripped 5 bases from V and 6 bases from J, with 17 bases between. As DNA, the CDR3 is TGTGCCAGTAGTCCTAGCAGCTCGACCACCGAGCAGTACTTC. Its translation: CASSPSSSTTEQYF. The full variable domain, rest sourced from reference TRBV19 and TRBJ2-7, is DGGITQSPKYLFRKEGQNVTLSCEQNLNHDAMYWYRQDPGQGLRLIYYSQIVNDFQKGDIAEGYSVSREKKESFPLTVTSAQKNPTAFYLCASSPSSSTTEQYFGPGTRLTVT.

The chain joins TRBV21-1 to TRBJ2-3; the DNA was not used to check the table's D call, TRBD1. TRBV21-1 is labeled a pseudogene. The CDR3 consists of 17 residues. The CDR3 sequence: CASSLYRGQGGTDTQYF. The CDR3 DNA reads TGTGCCAGCAGCCTTTACAGGGGGCAAGGAGGCACAGATACGCAGTATTTT.

The V call is TRBV5-1, the J call TRBJ2-1, with 7 bases matching TRBD1. Germline values: CDR1 SGHRS, CDR2 YFSETQ. CDR3 length equals 12 residues. V lost 2 bases to trimming and J lost 13 bases; unmatched junction nucleotides: 6. The DNA of the CDR3 is TGCGCCAGCAGCTTCGACAGGGTATTACAGTTCTTC. Translated: CASSFDRVLQFF.

The rearrangement links TRBV30 to TRBJ2-7; 8 bases are a match to TRBD2. The germline V gene encodes CDR1 GTSNPN and CDR2 SVGIG (reference sequence). The CDR3 covers 15 residues. After removal of 0 bases from V and 4 bases from J, the junction contained 8 bases not matched to a gene. CDR3 sequence (DNA): TGTGCCTGGAGTGTGGCCGGCGGGAGGACTTACGAGCAGTACTTC. This sequence encodes CAWSVAGGRTYEQYF.

This clone turned up a few times. Different DNA sequences within this sample yield the same CDR3. This chain joins TRBV6-5 and TRBJ2-3; 7 bases are a match to TRBD2. The trim removed 0 bases at V and 5 bases at J, leaving 2 bases unmatched. This CDR3 comprises 14 residues. Germline CDR1 MNHEY, CDR2 SVGAGI. The CDR3 DNA reads TGTGCCAGCAGTTACTCGCGGGGGAGAGATACGCAGTATTTT. Residues: CASSYSRGRDTQYF.

V and J are TRBV19 and TRBJ1-2; no reliable D call. Germline CDR1 is LNHDA and CDR2 is SQIVND (reference sequence). Trimming removed 5 bases from V and 7 bases from J, with 11 bases in between. This CDR3 has 12 amino acids. CDR3 residues: CASSADFGGYTF. DNA of the CDR3: TGTGCCAGTAGTGCCGACTTCGGTGGCTACACCTTC.

This clone was seen a few times. This chain joins TRBV2 and TRBJ2-3; 10 bases match TRBD2. The CDR3 totals 15 residues. The V and J ends lost 8 bases and 3 bases, in that order; junction bases with no gene match: 8. Germline V gives CDR1 SNHLY, CDR2 FYNNEI. The CDR3 coding sequence is TGTGCCAGCTTCCTAGCGGGAGTAACGACAGATACGCAGTATTTT. It specifies CASFLAGVTTDTQYF.